This T cell receptor (beta chain) appears in the sequencing data of a study of cytomegalovirus exposure and HLA in healthy donors. The germline V gene encodes CDR1 SGDLS and CDR2 YYNGEE. V was trimmed by 0 bases and J by 5 bases, leaving 4 bases between them. The CDR3 sequence is 12 residues long. Amplification used 60 Vbeta primers and 13 Jbeta primers. Original methodology: Approximately 83 million unique TCR beta chains, roughly 11 million shared, were counted in a later analysis. Libraries were prepared by immunoSEQ multiplex PCR; TCRdb keeps only in-frame clonotypes and omits some of them. The V and J calls and the clone size are those of that table, but D and trimming were determined from the DNA. The sample lists some 130,000 clones; over 60% were seen once. Only a few counts were recorded for this clone. Its antigen remains unidentified. Study findings and constraints: A later analysis linked a missense DCLRE1C variant to TCR beta V- and J-gene trimming. In an earlier analysis, in approximately 630 donors, most V segments appeared productive either ~87% or ~30% of the time. Further analysis, carried out later, found HLA-associated TCR beta chains more clonally expanded than equally common other chains.

V is TRBV9 and J is TRBJ2-3; D unclear. The sequence was collected from a young man in good health and CMV-seronegative. What was sequenced was PBMCs. CDR3 nucleotide sequence: TGTGCCAGCAGCGTAGACGGAGATACGCAGTATTTT. It is translated as CASSVDGDTQYF.